This entry lists 30 T cell receptor beta chains sequenced from one sample in a study of blood T cell repertoires in COVID-19 (dated by TCRdb to between 2020 and 2021). The library was prepared using the immunoSEQ multiplex PCR assay. The clones in this table, taken by TCRdb from immuneACCESS, are in-frame only. Not every clone is retained; where verified, under half of the shortfall comes from an unresolved V gene, and the cause of the rest is unknown. Here the sample has around 70,000 clones; roughly 85% occur a single time. About a quarter of the sample lies in the top ten. The source material was peripheral blood. The receptor source for this set is a man in his sixties with active or convalescent COVID-19.

This clone has a single count. In nucleotides, the CDR3 is TGTGCCAGCAGCTTTTCCCGACAGGGCGGAGGCTACACCTTC. Amino acids: CASSFSRQGGGYTF. The chain combines TRBV7-3 with TRBJ1-2, with 7 bases aligning to TRBD1. The CDR3 contains 14 residues. Trimming cost V 3 bases and J 8 bases; bases outside gene matches: 9. Looked up from germline, CDR1 is SGHTA and CDR2 is FQGTGA.

V usage is TRBV5-1 and J usage is TRBJ2-5, with D possibly matching TRBD1 (5 bases). Germline loops: CDR1 SGHRS, CDR2 YFSETQ. V lost 4 bases to trimming and J lost 2 bases, with 9 bases between them. The CDR3 loop spans 13 amino acids. The CDR3 loop reads CASSHRQQETQYF. The CDR3, as DNA: TGCGCCAGCAGCCACCGACAGCAAGAGACCCAGTACTTC.

Details on this clone: At one end the junction does not follow the germline gene, possibly because of a read error. This rearrangement joins TRBV6-1 to TRBJ1-2; 10 bases align to TRBD1. This CDR3 comprises 16 residues. CDR1 is MNHNS, CDR2 SASEGT, per germline. CDR3 bases: TGTGCCAGCAGAGAAGCGGGGACAGGGGCTAACTATGGCTACACCTTC. It is translated as CASREAGTGANYGYTF.

The CDR3 coding sequence is TGTGCCAGCAGCTTTACAGGGGTGGGGAACACTGAAGCTTTCTTT. Its translation: CASSFTGVGNTEAFF. The chain uses TRBV5-6 and TRBJ1-1; TRBD1 aligns across 7 bases. The CDR3 contains 15 residues. The V gene end was trimmed by 2 bases and the J gene end by 1 base; junction bases not matched to a gene: 5. Germline V gene data show CDR1 as SGHDT and CDR2 as YYEEEE.

Here the CDR3 reads CASRDQGVTEAFF. CDR3 in DNA: TGTGCCAGCAGGGACCAGGGGGTCACTGAAGCTTTCTTT. The chain carries TRBV6-5 and TRBJ1-1; 7 bases map to TRBD1. This CDR3 is 13 amino acids long. The V segment lost 6 bases and the J segment 4 bases; nucleotides outside the gene matches: 5. Germline loops: CDR1 MNHEY, CDR2 SVGAGI.

The rearrangement joins TRBV18 to TRBJ1-6, with D unclear. With 3 bases removed from V and 8 bases from J, the gap between germline ends came to 23 bases. The CDR3 contains 18 residues. Germline loops: CDR1 KGHSH, CDR2 LQKENI. The DNA for the CDR3 is TGTGCCAGCTCACCTGTGGTCCTCCTCACCGGGAGAGATTCACCCCTCCACTTT. Amino acids: CASSPVVLLTGRDSPLHF.

This clone was seen a handful of times. This rearrangement joins TRBV30 to TRBJ1-1; TRBD1 matches 7 bases. CDR3 length equals 13 residues. Trimming removed 2 bases from V and 5 bases from J; junction bases left unmatched: 5. CDR1 is GTSNPN and CDR2 is SVGIG in the germline V gene (reference sequence). The CDR3 is CAWSTRQGTEAFF. In nucleotides, the CDR3 is TGTGCCTGGAGTACCCGACAGGGTACTGAAGCTTTCTTT. Full variable domain (remainder filled in from reference TRBV30 and TRBJ1-1): SQTIHQWPATLVQPVGSPLSLECTVEGTSNPNLYWYRQAAGRGLQLLFYSVGIGQISSEVPQNLSASRPQDRQFILSSKKLLLSDSGFYLCAWSTRQGTEAFFGQGTRLTVV.

The genes are TRBV5-1 and TRBJ2-2, with 10 bases that match TRBD1. The V gene's germline CDR1 is SGHRS and CDR2 YFSETQ. J lost 6 bases, V lost 5 bases, and 7 bases had no gene match. The CDR3 is 15 residues long. The CDR3 is CASRDGTGAPGELFF. Here the CDR3 DNA reads TGCGCCAGCAGGGACGGGACAGGGGCCCCCGGGGAGCTGTTTTTT.

V gene TRBV6-1 combines with J gene TRBJ1-3; D is unresolved. V lost 2 bases to trimming and J lost 0 bases, with 14 bases between them. This CDR3 has 17 amino acids. Germline V gene data show CDR1 as MNHNS and CDR2 as SASEGT. CDR3 sequence (DNA): TGTGCCAGCAGTGAATACGGGGTACCCTCCTCTGGAAACACCATATATTTT. Protein: CASSEYGVPSSGNTIYF.

V and J are TRBV4-1 and TRBJ1-2; D is possibly TRBD1 (6 bases). Germline CDR1 and CDR2: MGHRA and YSYEKL. This CDR3 spans 14 amino acids. The V and J ends lost 1 base and 4 bases respectively, with 10 bases between them. Written as DNA, the CDR3 is TGCGCCAGCAGCCAAGTCGACAGGTTCTATGGCTACACCTTC. Residues: CASSQVDRFYGYTF.

The chain combines TRBV18 with TRBJ2-3; possible D gene TRBD2, 6 bases. CDR1 KGHSH and CDR2 LQKENI come from the germline V gene. With 3 bases removed from V and 5 bases from J, the gap between germline ends came to 9 bases. The CDR3 sequence is 13 residues long. The CDR3 DNA follows: TGTGCCAGCTCACCCGGGAGTAAAGATACGCAGTATTTT. It codes for CASSPGSKDTQYF.

This chain joins TRBV19 and TRBJ1-1; 7 nucleotides match TRBD1. CDR1 and CDR2 from the germline V gene are LNHDA and SQIVND (reference sequence). V gave up 6 bases and J gave up 4 bases; unmatched junction bases: 11. The CDR3 totals 15 residues. Here the CDR3 reads CASSRTGGSGTEAFF. CDR3 in DNA: TGTGCCAGTAGCCGGACAGGTGGCTCGGGCACTGAAGCTTTCTTT.

This clone was counted between two and nine times. This chain joins TRBV4-1 and TRBJ1-2; 9 bases fit TRBD1. J was trimmed by 4 bases and V by 2 bases; bases with no gene match: 5. The germline CDR1 and CDR2 sequences are MGHRA and YSYEKL. CDR3 size: 15 residues. Here the CDR3 reads CASSQPGQGPYGYTF. The CDR3 DNA reads as TGCGCCAGCAGCCAACCGGGACAGGGCCCCTATGGCTACACCTTC.

The chain employs TRBV3-1 (or the pseudogene TRBV3-2) and TRBJ2-3; possibly TRBD1 for D (6 bases). Germline CDR1 reads LGHDT; CDR2 reads YNNKEL (reference sequence). The CDR3 is 14 amino acids. V lost 4 bases to trimming and J lost 5 bases, with 13 bases between them. CDR3 bases: TGTGCCAGCAGCCCGCTACAGGGCATAGATACGCAGTATTTT. This translates into CASSPLQGIDTQYF.

This chain connects TRBV9 to TRBJ1-3, with a tentative D call TRBD1 (5 bases). The germline V gene encodes CDR1 SGDLS and CDR2 YYNGEE. Trimming stripped 4 bases from V and 0 bases from J, with 11 bases between. There are 15 residues in the CDR3. CDR3 residues: CASSPRQYSGNTIYF. The CDR3 DNA follows: TGTGCCAGCAGCCCACGACAGTACTCTGGAAACACCATATATTTT.

V gene TRBV5-1 combines with J gene TRBJ1-1, with a tentative D call TRBD1 (5 bases). This CDR3 region has 11 residues. CDR1 and CDR2 (germline): SGHRS, YFSETQ. V gave up 6 bases and J gave up 3 bases, with 6 bases separating them. The CDR3 loop reads CASTRDTEAFF. The DNA of the CDR3 is TGCGCCAGCACCAGGGACACTGAAGCTTTCTTT.

The chain joins TRBV28 to TRBJ1-5; D is undetermined. CDR1 is MDHEN and CDR2 is SYDVKM in the germline V gene. This CDR3 comprises 14 residues. V was trimmed by 2 bases and J by 6 bases, leaving 11 bases between them. This CDR3 reads CASSLAAGSQPQHF. The CDR3 DNA reads TGTGCCAGCAGTTTAGCTGCGGGGAGTCAGCCCCAGCATTTT.

The rearrangement joins TRBV12-3 or TRBV12-4 to TRBJ2-1, with 8 nucleotides matching TRBD1. The CDR3 covers 13 residues. V lost 8 bases and J lost 3; bases outside the gene matches: 3. The CDR3 reads CASRDRNYNEQFF. Here the CDR3 DNA reads TGTGCCAGCCGGGACAGGAACTACAATGAGCAGTTCTTC.

V is TRBV11-2 and J is TRBJ1-1, with D unclear. This CDR3 has 15 amino acids. Between the trimmed V and J ends, which lost 2 bases and 0 bases, there was a span of 10 bases. Germline V gene data show CDR1 as SGHAT and CDR2 as FQNNGV. The CDR3 DNA follows: TGTGCCAGCAGCTTAAGATCCAGTATGAACACTGAAGCTTTCTTT. Amino acid sequence: CASSLRSSMNTEAFF.

This chain connects TRBV6-2 or TRBV6-3 to TRBJ2-2; TRBD2 agrees at 7 bases. Germline CDR1 MNHEY, CDR2 SVGEGT. V gave up 3 bases and J gave up 0 bases; unmatched junction bases: 4. The length of the CDR3 is 16 residues. The CDR3 sequence: CASSYLGGSNTGELFF. The CDR3 DNA is TGTGCCAGCAGTTATCTCGGGGGGTCGAACACCGGGGAGCTGTTTTTT.

This chain connects TRBV24-1 to TRBJ2-2, with D possibly TRBD2 on 6 matching bases. Trimming removed 4 bases from V and 1 base from J, with 18 bases in between. This CDR3 comprises 18 residues. CDR1 is KGHDR, CDR2 SFDVKD, per germline. The CDR3 protein is CATSDPNTGTLNTGELFF. The CDR3 DNA sequence: TGTGCCACCAGTGACCCGAATACTGGGACTCTGAACACCGGGGAGCTGTTTTTT.

The rearrangement links TRBV6-2 or TRBV6-3 to TRBJ1-2; 7 positions match TRBD1. The ends lost 5 bases at V and 2 bases at J; junction bases unmatched: 2. The CDR3 is made up of 13 amino acids. The V gene's germline CDR1 is MNHEY and CDR2 SVGEGT. CDR3 DNA sequence: TGTGCCAGCAGTCCACAGGGGAACTATGGCTACACCTTC. It translates to CASSPQGNYGYTF.

This clone showed up just a few times. V gene TRBV6-1 combines with J gene TRBJ1-2, with D possibly being TRBD1 (5 bases). CDR1 and CDR2 (germline): MNHNS, SASEGT. This CDR3 is 12 amino acids long. The V end was cut by 2 bases, the J end by 4 bases, with 5 bases between. CDR3 protein: CASSEQGYGYTF. The DNA of the CDR3 is TGTGCCAGCAGTGAACAGGGCTATGGCTACACCTTC.

The chain links TRBV5-8 to TRBJ2-5, with 8 bases aligning to TRBD1. In germline, CDR1 is SGHTS, CDR2 YDEGEE. Trimming at V came to 2 bases and at J to 5 bases, leaving 8 bases not matched to a gene. CDR3 length: 15 residues. The DNA for the CDR3 is TGTGCCAGCAGCTTCCAGGGGGCTGGTGGGGAGACCCAGTACTTC. Translated, it gives CASSFQGAGGETQYF.

This clone occurred a few times. The chain has TRBV11-2 and TRBJ2-7, with TRBD1 matching 10 bases. The CDR3 runs 16 residues. The trim removed 5 bases at V and 2 bases at J, leaving 9 bases unmatched. Germline V gene data show CDR1 as SGHAT and CDR2 as FQNNGV. The CDR3 bases are TGTGCCAGCAGCCCCGGACAGGGGGAACCAACCTACGAGCAGTACTTC. Translated: CASSPGQGEPTYEQYF.

The rearrangement uses TRBV5-4 and TRBJ2-3, with TRBD2 identical over 10 bases. This CDR3 comprises 15 residues. The V gene end was trimmed by 5 bases and the J gene end by 3 bases; junction bases not matched to a gene: 6. Germline CDR1 reads SGHNT; CDR2 reads YYREEE (reference sequence). CDR3: CASRSGGAVTDTQYF. The CDR3, as DNA: TGTGCCAGCAGAAGCGGGGGGGCAGTAACAGATACGCAGTATTTT.

This chain's CDR3 is CASSALAYTGELFF. CDR3 sequence (DNA): TGTGCCAGTAGTGCCCTAGCCTACACCGGGGAGCTGTTTTTT. This rearrangement joins TRBV19 to TRBJ2-2; D perhaps matches TRBD2 (5 bases). Germline V gene data show CDR1 as LNHDA and CDR2 as SQIVND (reference sequence). This CDR3 has 14 residues. Trimming shortened V by 5 bases and J by 3 bases, and 10 bases separated the two germline ends.

The rearrangement links TRBV5-4 to TRBJ2-7; D gene ambiguous. The CDR3 extends over 14 amino acids. Germline V gene sequence: CDR1 SGHNT, CDR2 YYREEE (reference sequence). V lost 0 bases to trimming and J lost 2 bases, with 9 bases between them. The CDR3 DNA reads as TGTGCCAGCAGCTTGGGCCAGTCCGCCTACGAGCAGTACTTC. It yields the protein CASSLGQSAYEQYF.

This sequence joins TRBV4-1 and TRBJ1-4; 11 bases match TRBD1. CDR3 size: 15 residues. Germline loops: CDR1 MGHRA, CDR2 YSYEKL. The DNA of the CDR3 is TGCGCTTCTAGGGACAGGGGGGTGGTAAATGAAAAACTGTTTTTT. Its protein is CASRDRGVVNEKLFF.

The chain has TRBV10-3 and TRBJ1-3, with 8 positions matching TRBD1. The germline gives CDR1 ENHRY, CDR2 SYGVKD. V dropped 10 bases and J dropped 2; count of bases not matched to a gene: 4. The CDR3 is made up of 13 amino acids. CDR3 DNA: TGTGCCACTCGGACAGGGACTGGAAACACCATATATTTT. This codes for CATRTGTGNTIYF.